Below, 7 T cell receptor beta chains from the same sample are listed, as sequenced in a study of T cells after yellow fever vaccination. TCRdb analysed the 5' RACE reads with MiXCR anew, one entry per CDR3 protein. The sample has 360,000 or so distinct CDR3 sequences, approximately 10% seen once. The material was PBMCs, obtained on the day of the first yellow fever vaccination. The source of these receptors is a man aged 18-30 years who received the YFV17D yellow fever vaccine.

The rearrangement links TRBV28 to TRBJ2-5; 7 nucleotides line up with TRBD1. Looked up from germline, CDR1 is MDHEN and CDR2 is SYDVKM. V trimming: 6 bases; J trimming: 2 bases; junction bases outside the gene matches: 12. The CDR3 is 16 amino acids. CDR3 in amino acids: CASRHDRAPMQETQYF. The CDR3 DNA follows: TGTGCCAGCAGACACGACAGGGCGCCAATGCAAGAGACCCAGTACTTC.

The chain employs TRBV5-4 and TRBJ1-1; a possible D gene is TRBD1 (6 bases). V was shortened by 3 bases and J by 4 bases, with 19 bases between the two germline ends. Looked up from germline, CDR1 is SGHNT and CDR2 is YYREEE (reference sequence). The CDR3 loop spans 16 amino acids. CDR3 in DNA: TGTGCCAGCAGCTCTGGTGGGGGCCGGGGGGGCACTGAAGCTTTCTTT. It is translated as CASSSGGGRGGTEAFF.

CDR3: CASSLKGGPAQVNIQYF. CDR3 sequence (DNA): TGTGCCAGCAGTCTCAAAGGGGGGCCGGCTCAAGTAAACATTCAGTACTTC. V usage is TRBV12-3 or TRBV12-4 and J usage is TRBJ2-4; D possibly matches TRBD1 or TRBD2 (6 bases each). This CDR3 has 17 residues. Trimming stripped 5 bases from V and 6 bases from J, with 23 bases between.

This clonotype showed up just a few times. The genes are TRBV5-6 and TRBJ2-3; D not certain. The CDR3 sequence is 13 residues long. The germline V gene encodes CDR1 SGHDT and CDR2 YYEEEE. V lost 4 bases and J 5 bases, leaving 11 bases between the germline ends. The CDR3 nucleotides read TGTGCCAGCAGCCGGAAGAGTGTAGATACGCAGTATTTT. This translates into CASSRKSVDTQYF.

As concerns this clonotype: One junction end disagrees with the germline gene, perhaps due to a read error. The V gene is TRBV12-3 or TRBV12-4, the J gene TRBJ2-4, with D perhaps being TRBD1 or TRBD2 (5 bases each). The CDR3 spans 12 residues. The CDR3, as DNA: TGTGCCAGCAGTCAAACTAGGGGCCCCCGCACCTTC. Amino acid sequence: CASSQTRGPRTF.

Many counts were recorded for this clonotype. J is TRBJ2-1 and V is TRBV11-2, with 12 nucleotides matching TRBD2. This CDR3 comprises 17 residues. With 5 bases clipped from V and 3 bases from J, the junction kept 8 bases outside the gene matches. Germline CDR1 reads SGHAT; CDR2 reads FQNNGV. The CDR3 nucleotides are TGTGCCAGCAGCCCCGGAGGACTAGCGGGGTTCTACAATGAGCAGTTCTTC. Translated, it gives CASSPGGLAGFYNEQFF.

This chain connects TRBV6-1 to TRBJ2-7; D is uncertain. Between the trimmed V and J ends, which lost 4 bases and 2 bases, there was a span of 18 bases. Germline V CDR1 and CDR2: MNHNS, SASEGT. The CDR3 contains 16 residues. CDR3 in DNA: TGTGCCAGCAGTGCACCCTCTTTTGGCAACCCCTACGAGCAGTACTTC. Translation gives CASSAPSFGNPYEQYF.